The 21 T cell receptor beta chains listed next were all sequenced from one sample in a study of T cells in localized non-small cell lung cancer. Repertoires were generated with immunoSEQ multiplex PCR, while TCRdb's copy carries only in-frame clones and drops some. The profile shows 25,000 or so clones, roughly 90% of them singletons. Material: PBMCs, obtained before any cancer treatment. All receptors come from a man aged 40-75 years with stage II lung adenocarcinoma.

The rearrangement uses TRBV27 and TRBJ2-2, with D possibly TRBD1 on 6 matching bases. The CDR3 consists of 15 residues. V was clipped by 5 bases and J by 5 bases, with 15 bases between them. Germline lookup yields CDR1 MNHEY and CDR2 SMNVEV (reference sequence). Written as DNA, the CDR3 is TGTGCCAGCAGTCGCGACAGGACGGGTACCGGGGAGCTGTTTTTT. Its translation: CASSRDRTGTGELFF.

As DNA, the CDR3 is TGCAGCGTTGTTCTCGCTAATGAAAAACTGTTTTTT. Translating gives CSVVLANEKLFF. This chain joins TRBV29-1 and TRBJ1-4; no reliable D call. CDR3 length equals 12 residues. Trimming took off 4 bases at V and 3 bases at J, with 6 bases between the two ends. The germline gives CDR1 SQVTM, CDR2 ANQGSEA.

This chain connects TRBV5-4 to TRBJ1-4, with a possible D match to TRBD1 (5 bases). Trimming left V 1 base short and J 3 bases short, with 10 bases between. Looked up from germline, CDR1 is SGHNT and CDR2 is YYREEE (reference sequence). This CDR3 has 15 residues. CDR3: CASSLNLGANEKLFF. The CDR3 DNA sequence: TGTGCCAGCAGCTTGAATCTGGGGGCTAATGAAAAACTGTTTTTT.

The V gene is TRBV7-9, the J gene TRBJ1-1; 9 bases match TRBD1. The CDR3 spans 14 residues. Looked up from germline, CDR1 is SEHNR and CDR2 is FQNEAQ (reference sequence). Trimming cost V 3 bases and J 5 bases; bases outside gene matches: 4. The chain's CDR3 is CASSLRTGETEAFF. The CDR3 DNA reads TGTGCCAGCAGCTTGAGGACAGGGGAGACTGAAGCTTTCTTT.

The table lists this clone with a count of one. The V and J genes are TRBV1 and TRBJ2-6. TRBV1 is a recognized pseudogene. The CDR3 length is 17 residues. DNA for the CDR3: TGCACCAGCAGAACTGGTTGTGCACAAAGTCGGGCCAACGTCCTGACTTTC. It is translated as CTSRTGCAQSRANVLTF.

This chain links TRBV5-1 with TRBJ2-5, with 10 bases fitting TRBD2. CDR1 is SGHRS, CDR2 YFSETQ, per germline. CDR3 length: 15 amino acids. V shed 4 bases, J shed 5 bases, and the junction held 8 bases outside the gene matches. Here the CDR3 DNA reads TGCGCCAGCAGCAAAACTAGCGGGGAGGGGGAGACCCAGTACTTC. The encoded protein is CASSKTSGEGETQYF.

Regarding this clone: Other DNA sequences within the sample encode an identical CDR3. The chain couples TRBV27 to TRBJ2-3; TRBD1 matches 10 bases. V was pared by 4 bases and J by 4 bases, with 2 bases of the junction left unmatched. The germline CDR1 and CDR2 sequences are MNHEY and SMNVEV (reference sequence). The CDR3 consists of 14 residues. The CDR3 loop is CASSWTGGADTQYF. CDR3 in DNA: TGTGCCAGCAGTTGGACAGGGGGTGCAGATACGCAGTATTTT.

This sequence joins TRBV21-1 and TRBJ2-3. TRBV21-1 is listed as a pseudogene. The CDR3 sequence is 16 residues long. CDR3 residues: CASSKGRGMPTDTQYF. CDR3 nucleotides: TGTGCCAGCAGCAAAGGGAGGGGGATGCCCACAGATACGCAGTATTTT.

This sequence joins TRBV19 and TRBJ2-3; 10 bases fit TRBD2. V was clipped by 0 bases and J by 3 bases; unmatched bases: 3. Germline CDR1 LNHDA, CDR2 SQIVND (reference sequence). The CDR3 has 16 amino acids. DNA of the CDR3: TGTGCCAGTAGTATAGATGCTAGCGGGAGTACAGATACGCAGTATTTT. This encodes CASSIDASGSTDTQYF.

V and J are TRBV6-5 and TRBJ1-6, with D possibly matching TRBD1 (6 bases). Trimming left V 7 bases short and J 7 bases short, with 17 bases between. The CDR3 runs to 15 residues. Germline V gives CDR1 MNHEY, CDR2 SVGAGI. The CDR3 loop is CASTLNGGINSPLHF. The CDR3, as DNA: TGTGCCAGCACCCTCAATGGGGGCATAAATTCACCCCTCCACTTT.

The chain joins TRBV7-2 to TRBJ2-7; D is possibly TRBD1 or TRBD2 (5 bases each). The CDR3 is 14 amino acids. CDR1 and CDR2 (germline): SGHTA, FQGNSA. V shed 0 bases and J shed 4 bases, with 10 bases lying between them. The CDR3 loop reads CASSLARDGYEQYF. In DNA, the CDR3 is TGTGCCAGCAGCTTAGCTCGGGACGGATACGAGCAGTACTTC. The full variable domain, completed using reference TRBV7-2 and TRBJ2-7, is GAGVSQSPSNKVTEKGKDVELRCDPISGHTALYWYRQSLGQGLEFLIYFQGNSAPDKSGLPSDRFSAERTGGSVSTLTIQRTQQEDSAVYLCASSLARDGYEQYFGPGTRLTVT.

This clone was seen once. J is TRBJ2-1 and V is TRBV5-1; 7 bases are shared with TRBD2. CDR3 length: 15 amino acids. In germline, CDR1 is SGHRS, CDR2 YFSETQ. Unmatched junction bases numbered 10, after V lost 1 base and J lost 9 bases. DNA of the CDR3: TGCGCCAGCAGCTTGATGGGTGGGGCGGGAGTTGAGCAGTTCTTC. This gives the protein CASSLMGGAGVEQFF.

The genes are TRBV28 and TRBJ2-7; D is uncertain. The CDR3 is 11 amino acids. Germline V gene lookup returns CDR1 MDHEN and CDR2 SYDVKM. V lost 10 bases and J 7 bases, leaving 14 bases between the germline ends. The CDR3 sequence: CATDSAREQYF. Written as DNA, the CDR3 is TGTGCCACCGACTCAGCGCGGGAGCAGTACTTC.

This clone was observed a few times. The CDR3 nucleotides read TGTGCCAGTAGTACGGACTATAGCAATCAGCCCCAGCATTTT. Translated, it gives CASSTDYSNQPQHF. The genes are TRBV19 and TRBJ1-5; D is undetermined. CDR3 size: 14 residues. From germline, CDR1 is LNHDA and CDR2 SQIVND (reference sequence). V lost 4 bases to trimming and J lost 0 bases, with 7 bases between them.

This chain links TRBV19 with TRBJ2-1; 7 nucleotides align to TRBD2. V shed 4 bases, J shed 9 bases, and the junction held 9 bases outside the gene matches. The CDR3 loop spans 14 amino acids. Germline V gene sequence: CDR1 LNHDA, CDR2 SQIVND (reference sequence). The DNA for the CDR3 is TGTGCCAGTAGTACATCCGGGACGGGAGGTGAGCAGTTCTTC. Translated: CASSTSGTGGEQFF.

This sequence joins TRBV28 and TRBJ1-2, with D maybe TRBD1 (5 bases). CDR1 is MDHEN and CDR2 is SYDVKM in the germline V gene. The CDR3 totals 16 residues. V gave up 6 bases and J gave up 2 bases, with 19 bases separating them. This CDR3 is CASSPPPRGVNYGYTF. The CDR3 DNA follows: TGTGCCAGCAGCCCCCCCCCAAGGGGAGTGAACTATGGCTACACCTTC.

This clone was seen a few times. The chain recombines TRBV7-3 with TRBJ1-1, with D possibly matching TRBD1 (5 bases). Germline-derived CDR1 and CDR2 are SGHTA and FQGTGA. V lost 4 bases to trimming and J lost 6 bases, with 15 bases between them. This CDR3 spans 14 amino acids. CDR3 bases: TGTGCCAGCAGCTCAGGCGGGGGGTACTCTGAAGCTTTCTTT. This codes for CASSSGGGYSEAFF.

This chain links TRBV6-5 with TRBJ2-5; tentative D call: TRBD2 (7 bases). The CDR3 spans 13 residues. With 5 bases removed from V and 5 bases from J, the gap between germline ends came to 12 bases. From germline, CDR1 is MNHEY and CDR2 SVGAGI. The chain's CDR3 is CASSARGGETQYF. The CDR3 DNA is TGTGCCAGCAGTGCAAGGGGGGGGGAGACCCAGTACTTC.

The J gene is TRBJ2-7, the V gene TRBV4-2; tentative D call: TRBD1 (6 bases). Germline CDR1 reads LGHNA; CDR2 reads YNFKEQ. The length of the CDR3 is 17 residues. The ends were cut back, 2 bases at V and 7 bases at J, with 24 bases in the middle. CDR3 protein: CASSQYKDSLGVGEQYF. CDR3 coding DNA: TGTGCCAGCAGCCAATACAAGGACAGCCTCGGGGTAGGAGAGCAGTACTTC.

The V gene is TRBV5-6, the J gene TRBJ1-2; D is undetermined. Per germline, CDR1 SGHDT and CDR2 YYEEEE. The CDR3 has 14 residues. Between the trimmed V and J ends, which lost 0 bases and 4 bases, there was a span of 10 bases. Here the CDR3 DNA reads TGTGCCAGCAGCTTGGCCAGCAGTCCCTATGGCTACACCTTC. Protein: CASSLASSPYGYTF.

This clone has a handful of counts. The chain has TRBV14 and TRBJ1-2, with 8 bases matching TRBD1. Germline V gene data show CDR1 as SGHDN and CDR2 as FVKESK. This CDR3 has 14 amino acids. Trimming at V came to 6 bases and at J to 4 bases, leaving 7 bases not matched to a gene. This chain's CDR3 is CASSPGQGTYGYTF. The CDR3 DNA is TGTGCCAGCAGTCCCGGACAGGGAACCTATGGCTACACCTTC.